This T cell receptor (beta chain) was captured by sequencing in a study of cytotoxic CD8 clonotypes in ibrutinib-treated CLL. Notes on the study in general: Among the clonotypes, public ones were uncommon and contracted or held stable on treatment.

Sequencing used immunoSEQ multiplex PCR; TCRdb keeps in-frame clones, though not all of them. The data show 150,000 to 200,000 clones, about 80% seen once. This clone was counted ten times or more. Its antigen is undetermined. This CDR3 spans 15 amino acids. J gave up 2 bases and V 5 bases, and 3 bases lay outside the gene matches. The germline gives CDR1 SGHTA, CDR2 FQGNSA. This material consisted of PBMCs, taken after 12 months of ibrutinib treatment. This receptor was taken from a human donor with chronic lymphocytic leukemia. V usage is TRBV7-2 and J usage is TRBJ2-7; TRBD2 aligns across 13 bases. In nucleotides, the CDR3 is TGTGCCAGCAGCCAAGGGACTAGCGGGACCTACGAGCAGTACTTC. Its protein product is CASSQGTSGTYEQYF.